This T cell receptor beta chain was observed in a study of blood T cell repertoires in COVID-19. Study summary: Material from acute and convalescent COVID-19 was sourced from the United States, Italy and Spain. Nucleic acid was either cDNA or gDNA, and it came from T cells, B-cell-depleted T cells, or PBMCs.

Study processing details: Nucleated cell number was recorded as an estimate derived from reference gene primer amplification. Sequencing used immunoSEQ multiplex PCR; TCRdb keeps in-frame clones, though not all of them. Clone size and the V and J calls come from that table; the DNA yielded D and trimming. The table records 200,000 or so clones, about 80% of them present only once. The CDR3 length is 17 residues. The germline V gene has CDR1 MNHNY and CDR2 SVGAGI (reference sequence). Losses at the gene ends were 5 bases for V and 1 base for J; bases not matched to a gene: 12. This clone was seen only once.

The sequencing input was peripheral blood. This TCR came from a man aged 25 to 40 with active or convalescent COVID-19. The chain uses TRBV6-6 and TRBJ1-2; 8 bases match TRBD1. This CDR3 is CASSPSYRGEGNYGYTF. The DNA for the CDR3 is TGTGCCAGCAGTCCCTCCTACAGGGGGGAAGGTAACTATGGCTACACCTTC.